One and the same sample provided the 24 T cell receptor beta chains below, sequenced in a study of PD-L1 blockade in urothelial cancer. The time point denotes: pretreatment peripheral blood. Some clones are missing from TCRdb's copy, which holds only in-frame ones; the method was immunoSEQ multiplex PCR. Here the sample spans some 87,000 clones, 80% to 90% being singletons. The sequencing here drew on PBMCs, taken around atezolizumab (anti-PD-L1) treatment. The receptors here all came from a man between 60 and 75 years old with urothelial cancer.

This sequence joins TRBV5-4 and TRBJ2-5; D remains ambiguous. Germline V lookup: CDR1 SGHNT, CDR2 YYREEE (reference sequence). This CDR3 has 14 residues. V lost 1 base and J 2 bases, leaving 9 bases between the germline ends. This CDR3 reads CASSLYASQETQYF. In DNA, the CDR3 is TGTGCCAGCAGCTTGTACGCGTCGCAAGAGACCCAGTACTTC.

The rearrangement links TRBV28 to TRBJ2-2; tentative D call: TRBD1 (5 bases). In germline, CDR1 is MDHEN, CDR2 SYDVKM. The CDR3 loop spans 15 amino acids. Trimming removed 7 bases at V and 4 bases at J, with 16 bases between. The CDR3 reads CASTSQGRGTGELFF. As DNA, the CDR3 is TGTGCCAGCACCTCCCAAGGAAGGGGCACCGGGGAGCTGTTTTTT.

The chain joins TRBV5-5 to TRBJ2-5; maybe TRBD2 (5 bases). The CDR3 consists of 14 residues. V shed 3 bases and J shed 1 base, with 10 bases lying between them. Germline-derived CDR1 and CDR2 are SGHKS and YYEKEE (reference sequence). The CDR3: CASSWGSVQETQYF. The DNA for the CDR3 is TGTGCCAGCAGCTGGGGTAGCGTCCAAGAGACCCAGTACTTC.

This sequence joins TRBV28 and TRBJ2-7; 11 bases map to TRBD1. CDR3 length equals 15 residues. V gave up 3 bases and J gave up 6 bases; unmatched junction bases: 7. Germline V gene lookup returns CDR1 MDHEN and CDR2 SYDVKM. The CDR3 nucleotides are TGTGCCAGCAGTTTTATAGGACAGGGGGCCTCCGAGCAGTACTTC. Translating gives CASSFIGQGASEQYF.

The J gene is TRBJ2-3, the V gene TRBV12-5; D is perhaps TRBD2 (6 bases). Trimming pared 5 bases from V and 9 bases from J, leaving 12 bases between. The length of the CDR3 is 12 residues. Germline lookup yields CDR1 LGHNT and CDR2 FRNRAP. CDR3 sequence: CASGLRRGTQYF. Written as DNA, the CDR3 is TGTGCTAGTGGTCTCCGCCGGGGGACGCAGTATTTT. Combining the CDR3 with reference TRBV12-5 and TRBJ2-3 gives the whole variable domain DARVTQTPRHKVTEMGQEVTMRCQPILGHNTVFWYRQTMMQGLELLAYFRNRAPLDDSGMPKDRFSAEMPDATLATLKIQPSEPRDSAVYFCASGLRRGTQYFGPGTRLTVL.

The chain uses TRBV28 and TRBJ2-2; maybe TRBD1 (6 bases). Germline values: CDR1 MDHEN, CDR2 SYDVKM. V was trimmed by 2 bases and J by 6 bases, leaving 16 bases between them. The CDR3 consists of 16 residues. The chain's CDR3 is CASSLVEGGGPGELFF. CDR3 in DNA: TGTGCCAGCAGTTTAGTCGAGGGTGGGGGCCCCGGGGAGCTGTTTTTT.

The V gene is TRBV9, the J gene TRBJ2-7, with 11 nucleotides matching TRBD1. The V segment lost 4 bases and the J segment 7 bases; nucleotides outside the gene matches: 7. This CDR3 has 14 amino acids. Germline V lookup: CDR1 SGDLS, CDR2 YYNGEE. Here the CDR3 DNA reads TGTGCCAGCAGCTCCGGGACAGGGGGAGGGGAGCAGTACTTC. Translation: CASSSGTGGGEQYF.

The chain links TRBV11-3 to TRBJ2-2; maybe TRBD2 (6 bases). V gave up 8 bases and J gave up 3 bases, with 16 bases separating them. Germline assignment: CDR1 SGHNT and CDR2 YENEEA. The CDR3 sequence is 15 residues long. The DNA of the CDR3 is TGTGCCAGCGGGGGTTTAGCGGAAGACACCGGGGAGCTGTTTTTT. Translating gives CASGGLAEDTGELFF.

This chain connects TRBV6-1 to TRBJ2-1; tentative D call: TRBD1 (6 bases). V lost 4 bases, J lost 7 bases, and 17 bases lay in between. The V gene's germline CDR1 is MNHNS and CDR2 SASEGT. The CDR3 sequence is 15 residues long. In DNA, the CDR3 is TGTGCCAGCAGTGCCAACCAGGGGTATCTTAATGAGCAGTTCTTC. Its translation: CASSANQGYLNEQFF.

V and J are TRBV7-9 and TRBJ1-4; possible D gene TRBD1, 6 bases. Trimming cost V 6 bases and J 4 bases, with 15 bases left between them. In germline, CDR1 is SEHNR, CDR2 FQNEAQ (reference sequence). The CDR3 has 15 residues. The chain's CDR3 is CASSHNRAYNEKLFF. In nucleotides, the CDR3 is TGTGCCAGCAGTCACAACAGGGCATATAATGAAAAACTGTTTTTT.

This clone was seen only once. This chain links TRBV28 with TRBJ2-4, with TRBD2 as a possible D gene (6 bases). Germline V gene sequence: CDR1 MDHEN, CDR2 SYDVKM. Trimming left V 6 bases short and J 2 bases short, with 20 bases between. This CDR3 comprises 17 residues. Here the CDR3 reads CASSSTDGLSPKNIQYF. CDR3 DNA sequence: TGTGCCAGCAGCTCCACTGATGGACTAAGTCCCAAAAACATTCAGTACTTC.

In its sample, this clone was seen a few times. The rearrangement links TRBV4-3 to TRBJ1-5, with D maybe TRBD1 (6 bases). There are 14 residues in the CDR3. The germline V gene has CDR1 LGHNA and CDR2 YSLEER. V was cut by 0 bases and J by 6 bases, with 9 bases left in between. CDR3 residues: CASSQDQGGQPQHF. The CDR3 DNA reads as TGCGCCAGCAGCCAAGATCAAGGGGGTCAGCCCCAGCATTTT.

This clone was found once. The chain couples TRBV6-5 to TRBJ2-3, with 10 bases fitting TRBD2. J gave up 4 bases and V 7 bases, and 2 bases lay outside the gene matches. The CDR3 runs to 13 residues. Germline V lookup: CDR1 MNHEY, CDR2 SVGAGI. The CDR3 region is CASTGLAADTQYF. CDR3 DNA: TGTGCCAGCACCGGACTAGCGGCAGATACGCAGTATTTT.

Here the CDR3 reads CASSLTWTANNSPLHF. For the CDR3, the DNA is TGTGCCAGCAGCTTAACATGGACTGCTAATAATTCACCCCTCCACTTT. The chain has TRBV7-2 and TRBJ1-6; D gene ambiguous. V lost 2 bases and J 5 bases, leaving 13 bases between the germline ends. Germline-derived CDR1 and CDR2 are SGHTA and FQGNSA. The CDR3 consists of 16 residues. The full variable domain, rest sourced from reference TRBV7-2 and TRBJ1-6, is GAGVSQSPSNKVTEKGKDVELRCDPISGHTALYWYRQSLGQGLEFLIYFQGNSAPDKSGLPSDRFSAERTGGSVSTLTIQRTQQEDSAVYLCASSLTWTANNSPLHFGNGTRLTVT.

The gene calls are TRBV6-1 and TRBJ2-2; the match to TRBD1 covers 7 bases. J lost 1 base, V lost 7 bases, and 3 bases had no gene match. Germline-derived CDR1 and CDR2 are MNHNS and SASEGT. The length of the CDR3 is 14 residues. This chain's CDR3 is CASKGARNTGELFF. As DNA, the CDR3 is TGTGCCAGCAAGGGGGCGCGGAACACCGGGGAGCTGTTTTTT.

This chain connects TRBV29-1 to TRBJ2-7, with TRBD2 matching 8 bases. The CDR3 covers 11 residues. The germline CDR1 and CDR2 sequences are SQVTM and ANQGSEA. Unmatched junction bases numbered 5, after V lost 8 bases and J lost 5 bases. The CDR3 loop is CSSLREDEQYF. CDR3 coding DNA: TGCAGCTCCCTGCGGGAGGACGAGCAGTACTTC.

The V and J genes are TRBV5-1 and TRBJ2-5, with a weak D call TRBD1 (7 bases). V was cut by 0 bases and J by 5 bases, with 20 bases left in between. Germline values: CDR1 SGHRS, CDR2 YFSETQ. The CDR3 runs 17 residues. Here the CDR3 reads CASSLVGGGKSPETQYF. CDR3 nucleotide sequence: TGCGCCAGCAGCTTGGTTGGAGGGGGCAAGAGTCCGGAGACCCAGTACTTC.

DNA of the CDR3: TGTGCCAGCAGCAAGGGACTAGCGGGGGCCCGAAACACCGGGGAGCTGTTTTTT. Protein sequence: CASSKGLAGARNTGELFF. The chain carries TRBV11-3 and TRBJ2-2, with 14 bases lining up with TRBD2. This CDR3 spans 18 amino acids. The V gene's germline CDR1 is SGHNT and CDR2 YENEEA. The V segment lost 5 bases and the J segment 2 bases; nucleotides outside the gene matches: 7.

The J gene is TRBJ1-2, the V gene TRBV7-9, with D possibly TRBD1 on 5 matching bases. Germline loops: CDR1 SEHNR, CDR2 FQNEAQ (reference sequence). Deletions cut 4 bases from V and 7 bases from J, with 13 bases between. CDR3 length: 13 amino acids. CDR3 protein: CASSSWDLGGYTF. CDR3 nucleotides: TGTGCCAGCAGCTCGTGGGACTTAGGTGGCTACACCTTC.

V gene TRBV7-9 combines with J gene TRBJ2-3; 8 positions agree with TRBD2. Losses at the gene ends were 5 bases for V and 8 bases for J; bases not matched to a gene: 12. The CDR3 runs to 15 residues. Looked up from germline, CDR1 is SEHNR and CDR2 is FQNEAQ (reference sequence). The CDR3 region has the DNA TGTGCCAGCAGCCCCCTGGGACTAGGAAGCGGTACGCAGTATTTT. Translating it yields CASSPLGLGSGTQYF.

The chain carries TRBV27 and TRBJ1-4, with D unresolved. The germline CDR1 and CDR2 sequences are MNHEY and SMNVEV (reference sequence). Trimming stripped 2 bases from V and 5 bases from J, with 6 bases between. This CDR3 contains 13 residues. The CDR3 DNA follows: TGTGCCAGCAGTTTACACACGAATGAAAAACTGTTTTTT. It encodes CASSLHTNEKLFF.

The CDR3 protein is CAISPRGSEAFF. The CDR3 nucleotides are TGTGCCATCAGTCCGAGGGGGTCTGAAGCTTTCTTT. The rearrangement links TRBV10-3 to TRBJ1-1; D perhaps matches TRBD1 (6 bases). Germline CDR1 ENHRY, CDR2 SYGVKD. The CDR3 has 12 amino acids. The V gene lost 5 bases and the J gene lost 6 bases, with 10 bases spanning the gap.

The chain joins TRBV5-1 to TRBJ2-1, with 8 bases matching TRBD1. This CDR3 spans 14 amino acids. Germline assignment: CDR1 SGHRS and CDR2 YFSETQ. V was clipped by 1 base and J by 9 bases; unmatched bases: 6. The CDR3 nucleotides read TGCGCCAGCAGCTTGTGGCAGGGGGCGGGTGAGCAGTTCTTC. Encoded protein: CASSLWQGAGEQFF.

The chain recombines TRBV18 with TRBJ2-2, with D possibly matching TRBD1 (7 bases). The V gene's germline CDR1 is KGHSH and CDR2 LQKENI. The CDR3 is 18 amino acids. V lost 0 bases and J 4 bases, leaving 18 bases between the germline ends. CDR3 sequence (DNA): TGTGCCAGCTCACCACCGATTGGCGGAGGGGGCATCACCGGGGAGCTGTTTTTT. Translated: CASSPPIGGGGITGELFF.